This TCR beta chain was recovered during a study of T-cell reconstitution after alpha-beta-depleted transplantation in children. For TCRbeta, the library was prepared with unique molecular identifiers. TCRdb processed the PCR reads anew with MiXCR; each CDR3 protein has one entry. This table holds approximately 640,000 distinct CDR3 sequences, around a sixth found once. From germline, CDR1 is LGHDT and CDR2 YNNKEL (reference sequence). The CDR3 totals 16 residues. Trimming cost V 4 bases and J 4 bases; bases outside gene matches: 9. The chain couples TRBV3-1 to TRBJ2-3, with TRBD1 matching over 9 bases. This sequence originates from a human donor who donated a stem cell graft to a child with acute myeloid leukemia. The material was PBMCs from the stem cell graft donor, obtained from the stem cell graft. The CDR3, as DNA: TGTGCCAGCAGCCCCCGTCGGGGACAGGGTTCAGATACGCAGTATTTT. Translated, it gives CASSPRRGQGSDTQYF.